The clone carrying this T cell receptor beta chain was observed a handful of times. Its antigen is not identified. The record originates from a study of identical twins. Template switching introduced a universal primer site, and the cDNA bore unique molecular identifiers. TCRdb used MiXCR to reprocess the 5' RACE reads, holding one entry per CDR3 protein. This table holds about 520,000 distinct CDR3 sequences, 22% found once. The V segment lost 2 bases and the J segment 3 bases; nucleotides outside the gene matches: 13. In germline, CDR1 is LNHNV, CDR2 YYDKDF (reference sequence). The CDR3 is 17 residues long. All donors were healthy Caucasians. Points from the study as a whole: Insertion counts were lower in abundant cord blood beta clonotypes, a trend that memory repertoires did not show.

This sample was shared with a second study, whose subject was T cells expressing NK-cell markers. Per that paper: All TCR beta repertoires analysed originated from sorted CD3+CD56+NKG2C+, CD3+CD56+NKG2C- and CD3+CD56-NKG2C+ T cells.

The V call is TRBV15, the J call TRBJ2-7, with 7 bases fitting TRBD1. Material: CD4+ T cells sorted from blood. This sequence was found in a woman aged 18-35 years in good health. The CDR3 nucleotides are TGTGCCACCAGCAGATTACCGCTCGGCAGGGGGAGCTACGAGCAGTACTTC. It encodes CATSRLPLGRGSYEQYF.